Listed below are T cell receptor beta chains from one sample, sequenced in a study of vaccination and CD4 T cells after COVID-19. TCRdb itself ran the PCR reads through MiXCR, one entry per CDR3 protein. This table has 20,000 to 25,000 distinct CDR3 sequences, roughly 45% appearing once. Which antigens these TCRs recognize remains unknown. The sample consisted of CD4+ T cells from blood, cultured in vitro. The origin of the receptors is a human donor who had recovered from COVID-19. The CDR3 runs from the conserved cysteine through the conserved F or W. Each record gives: D gene, CDR3 length, clone size, J gene, V gene, CDR3 DNA, CDR3 protein. D genes are given only for firm matches. Clone sizes are given selectively: once, few, many, or a class where the clone is expanded.

d_call: NA
cdr3_length: 14
clone_size: NA
j_call: TRBJ2-3
v_call: TRBV7-9
cdr3_nt: TGTGCCAGCAGCTCCCCGGGCCGAACAGATACGCAGTATTTT
cdr3_aa: CASSSPGRTDTQYF

d_call: NA
cdr3_length: 15
clone_size: NA
j_call: TRBJ1-4
v_call: TRBV20-1
cdr3_nt: TGCAGTGCTCTCCTTAGGACAGCTAGTAATGAAAAACTGTTTTTT
cdr3_aa: CSALLRTASNEKLFF

d_call: NA
cdr3_length: 16
clone_size: once
j_call: TRBJ2-1
v_call: TRBV7-2
cdr3_nt: TGTGCCAGCAGCTTAGGGGGAAGTCCTCTCTACAATGAGCAGTTCTTC
cdr3_aa: CASSLGGSPLYNEQFF

d_call: NA
cdr3_length: 14
clone_size: NA
j_call: TRBJ1-1
v_call: TRBV5-1
cdr3_nt: TGCGCCAGCAGCTTGAGACATATGAACACTGAAGCTTTCTTT
cdr3_aa: CASSLRHMNTEAFF

d_call: TRBD1
cdr3_length: 14
clone_size: NA
j_call: TRBJ2-7
v_call: TRBV7-2
cdr3_nt: TGTGCCAGCAGCCCGTTGGACAGGGATTACGAGCAGTACTTC
cdr3_aa: CASSPLDRDYEQYF

d_call: NA
cdr3_length: 13
clone_size: NA
j_call: TRBJ1-4
v_call: TRBV20-1
cdr3_nt: TGCAGTGCTATACAGAGAGTTAATGAAAAACTGTTTTTT
cdr3_aa: CSAIQRVNEKLFF

d_call: NA
cdr3_length: 14
clone_size: few
j_call: TRBJ2-7
v_call: TRBV10-3
cdr3_nt: TGTGCCATCAGTGATTCGGGGAAGTCCTACGAGCAGTACTTC
cdr3_aa: CAISDSGKSYEQYF

d_call: NA
cdr3_length: 16
clone_size: NA
j_call: TRBJ1-1
v_call: TRBV11-3
cdr3_nt: TGTGCCAGCAGCTACCCCCGGGCGGGAATGAACACTGAAGCTTTCTTT
cdr3_aa: CASSYPRAGMNTEAFF

d_call: NA
cdr3_length: 15
clone_size: NA
j_call: TRBJ2-3
v_call: TRBV9
cdr3_nt: TGTGCCAGCAGCCGGGCTATAGCCTTCACAGATACGCAGTATTTT
cdr3_aa: CASSRAIAFTDTQYF

d_call: NA
cdr3_length: 15
clone_size: once
j_call: TRBJ2-6
v_call: TRBV28
cdr3_nt: TGTGCCAGCAGTTTATCCCGCCCGGGGGCCAACGTCCTGACTTTC
cdr3_aa: CASSLSRPGANVLTF

d_call: TRBD2
cdr3_length: 17
clone_size: NA
j_call: TRBJ2-3
v_call: TRBV12-3/TRBV12-4
cdr3_nt: TGTGCCAGCAGTTTTCGCTACATAGCGGGAGGGTCAGATACGCAGTATTTT
cdr3_aa: CASSFRYIAGGSDTQYF

d_call: NA
cdr3_length: 15
clone_size: NA
j_call: TRBJ2-7
v_call: TRBV7-9
cdr3_nt: TGTGCCAGCAGCGCCTACCTTCCCTCGTGGAACGAGCAGTACTTC
cdr3_aa: CASSAYLPSWNEQYF

d_call: NA
cdr3_length: 16
clone_size: NA
j_call: TRBJ2-7
v_call: TRBV6-5
cdr3_nt: TGTGCCAGCAGTTACGATCATACAGGGCCGGGATACGAGCAGTACTTC
cdr3_aa: CASSYDHTGPGYEQYF

d_call: NA
cdr3_length: 20
clone_size: NA
j_call: TRBJ2-4
v_call: TRBV7-3
cdr3_nt: TGTGCCAGCAGCGCCCACGGCCGGGGACTCCAGACCCTAGCCAAAAACATTCAGTACTTC
cdr3_aa: CASSAHGRGLQTLAKNIQYF

d_call: NA
cdr3_length: 19
clone_size: few
j_call: TRBJ2-3
v_call: TRBV7-9
cdr3_nt: TGTGCCAGCAGCTCCCCACCCTCGGGGGCCTCCTCAGTCCCAGATACGCAGTATTTT
cdr3_aa: CASSSPPSGASSVPDTQYF

d_call: NA
cdr3_length: 15
clone_size: NA
j_call: TRBJ1-5
v_call: TRBV28
cdr3_nt: TGTGCCAGCAGCACCCCGCGTATTGGCAATCAGCCCCAGCATTTT
cdr3_aa: CASSTPRIGNQPQHF

d_call: TRBD1
cdr3_length: 15
clone_size: once
j_call: TRBJ2-1
v_call: TRBV18
cdr3_nt: TGTGCCAGCTCACCAGCTACAGGGGCAAACAATGAGCAGTTCTTC
cdr3_aa: CASSPATGANNEQFF

d_call: NA
cdr3_length: 12
clone_size: NA
j_call: TRBJ2-4
v_call: TRBV7-2
cdr3_nt: TGTGCCAGCAGCTTATCGGTAAACATTCAGTACTTC
cdr3_aa: CASSLSVNIQYF

d_call: NA
cdr3_length: 13
clone_size: NA
j_call: TRBJ1-2
v_call: TRBV2
cdr3_nt: TGTGCCAGCAGTATACAGGGACGCTATGGCTACACCTTC
cdr3_aa: CASSIQGRYGYTF

d_call: TRBD1
cdr3_length: 15
clone_size: NA
j_call: TRBJ2-2
v_call: TRBV11-3
cdr3_nt: TGTGCCAGCAGCCCCGGACAGGGGACGACCGGGGAGCTGTTTTTT
cdr3_aa: CASSPGQGTTGELFF

d_call: TRBD1
cdr3_length: 17
clone_size: few
j_call: TRBJ1-5
v_call: TRBV20-1
cdr3_nt: TGCAGTGCTAGAGCCCGACAGGGGGCCTATAGCAATCAGCCCCAGCATTTT
cdr3_aa: CSARARQGAYSNQPQHF

d_call: TRBD1
cdr3_length: 13
clone_size: NA
j_call: TRBJ2-5
v_call: TRBV5-1
cdr3_nt: TGCGCCAGCAGCACTGGGACAGAAGAGACCCAGTACTTC
cdr3_aa: CASSTGTEETQYF

d_call: TRBD2
cdr3_length: 15
clone_size: NA
j_call: TRBJ2-7
v_call: TRBV11-2
cdr3_nt: TGTGCCAGCAGTTCGCTAGCGGGACCGTCCTACGAGCAGTACTTC
cdr3_aa: CASSSLAGPSYEQYF

d_call: NA
cdr3_length: 14
clone_size: NA
j_call: TRBJ2-1
v_call: TRBV12-3/TRBV12-4
cdr3_nt: TGTGCCAGCAGTTCAACATCCTCCTACAATGAGCAGTTCTTC
cdr3_aa: CASSSTSSYNEQFF

d_call: NA
cdr3_length: 16
clone_size: NA
j_call: TRBJ2-1
v_call: TRBV28
cdr3_nt: TGTGCCAGCAGTTTAGGTGGGTCCGCATCCTACAATGAGCAGTTCTTC
cdr3_aa: CASSLGGSASYNEQFF

d_call: NA
cdr3_length: 15
clone_size: NA
j_call: TRBJ2-1
v_call: TRBV6-5
cdr3_nt: TGTGCCAGCAGTTACTCAGGGGGGTCCTACAATGAGCAGTTCTTC
cdr3_aa: CASSYSGGSYNEQFF

d_call: TRBD2
cdr3_length: 14
clone_size: NA
j_call: TRBJ2-1
v_call: TRBV27
cdr3_nt: TGTGCCAGCACACGGCGGGGGGGGTACAATGAGCAGTTCTTC
cdr3_aa: CASTRRGGYNEQFF

d_call: NA
cdr3_length: 11
clone_size: NA
j_call: TRBJ2-1
v_call: TRBV20-1
cdr3_nt: TGCAGTGTTAGAGGGGGGCATGAGCAGTTCTTC
cdr3_aa: CSVRGGHEQFF

d_call: NA
cdr3_length: 15
clone_size: NA
j_call: TRBJ2-1
v_call: TRBV28
cdr3_nt: TGTGCCAGCAGTTACAGGGGGGGCCCTTACAATGAGCAGTTCTTC
cdr3_aa: CASSYRGGPYNEQFF

d_call: TRBD1
cdr3_length: 18
clone_size: NA
j_call: TRBJ1-5
v_call: TRBV7-8
cdr3_nt: TGTGCCAGCAGCTTATGGGACAGGGGGGACTATAGCAATCAGCCCCAGCATTTT
cdr3_aa: CASSLWDRGDYSNQPQHF

d_call: NA
cdr3_length: 13
clone_size: NA
j_call: TRBJ1-1
v_call: TRBV6-1
cdr3_nt: TGTGCCAGCAGTCCACAGGTGAACACTGAAGCTTTCTTT
cdr3_aa: CASSPQVNTEAFF

d_call: NA
cdr3_length: 17
clone_size: NA
j_call: TRBJ2-3
v_call: TRBV28
cdr3_nt: TGTGCCAGCAGGCAACGCGGGGCGGCCGGTGACACAGATACGCAGTATTTT
cdr3_aa: CASRQRGAAGDTDTQYF

d_call: NA
cdr3_length: 17
clone_size: few
j_call: TRBJ1-1
v_call: TRBV27
cdr3_nt: TGTGCCAGCAGTTTACTCGGACAGTCGAGTCGGAACACTGAAGCTTTCTTT
cdr3_aa: CASSLLGQSSRNTEAFF

d_call: NA
cdr3_length: 13
clone_size: NA
j_call: TRBJ1-5
v_call: TRBV6-5
cdr3_nt: TGTGCCAGCAGTTACGAACGGGATCAGCCCCAGCATTTT
cdr3_aa: CASSYERDQPQHF

d_call: NA
cdr3_length: 16
clone_size: NA
j_call: TRBJ2-2
v_call: TRBV7-9
cdr3_nt: TGTGCCAGCAGCCTAGACACCGCCACGAACACCGGGGAGCTGTTTTTT
cdr3_aa: CASSLDTATNTGELFF

d_call: NA
cdr3_length: 17
clone_size: few
j_call: TRBJ2-6
v_call: TRBV28
cdr3_nt: TGTGCCAGCAGTTTCCCCCGTACTGCGGGTGGGGCCAACGTCCTGACTTTC
cdr3_aa: CASSFPRTAGGANVLTF

d_call: TRBD1
cdr3_length: 15
clone_size: few
j_call: TRBJ1-2
v_call: TRBV28
cdr3_nt: TGTGCCAGCAGGTGGGGAGGGACAGGGGGCTATGGCTACACCTTC
cdr3_aa: CASRWGGTGGYGYTF

d_call: NA
cdr3_length: 15
clone_size: NA
j_call: TRBJ2-7
v_call: TRBV11-2
cdr3_nt: TGTGCCAGCAGCCCCGTCGGGCAGAGCTCCTACGAGCAGTACTTC
cdr3_aa: CASSPVGQSSYEQYF

d_call: TRBD1
cdr3_length: 19
clone_size: NA
j_call: TRBJ1-2
v_call: TRBV27
cdr3_nt: TGTGCCAGCAGTTTCCGCGGCGGACAGGGGTTGTTAAAATACTATGGCTACACCTTC
cdr3_aa: CASSFRGGQGLLKYYGYTF

d_call: NA
cdr3_length: 14
clone_size: few
j_call: TRBJ1-3
v_call: TRBV6-1
cdr3_nt: TGTGCCAGCAGTGAATCGGGGCCTGGAAACACCATATATTTT
cdr3_aa: CASSESGPGNTIYF

d_call: TRBD1
cdr3_length: 17
clone_size: NA
j_call: TRBJ1-1
v_call: TRBV6-1
cdr3_nt: TGTGCCATCTTGGTTTCCGGGACAGGGCGAATGAACACTGAAGCTTTCTTT
cdr3_aa: CAILVSGTGRMNTEAFF